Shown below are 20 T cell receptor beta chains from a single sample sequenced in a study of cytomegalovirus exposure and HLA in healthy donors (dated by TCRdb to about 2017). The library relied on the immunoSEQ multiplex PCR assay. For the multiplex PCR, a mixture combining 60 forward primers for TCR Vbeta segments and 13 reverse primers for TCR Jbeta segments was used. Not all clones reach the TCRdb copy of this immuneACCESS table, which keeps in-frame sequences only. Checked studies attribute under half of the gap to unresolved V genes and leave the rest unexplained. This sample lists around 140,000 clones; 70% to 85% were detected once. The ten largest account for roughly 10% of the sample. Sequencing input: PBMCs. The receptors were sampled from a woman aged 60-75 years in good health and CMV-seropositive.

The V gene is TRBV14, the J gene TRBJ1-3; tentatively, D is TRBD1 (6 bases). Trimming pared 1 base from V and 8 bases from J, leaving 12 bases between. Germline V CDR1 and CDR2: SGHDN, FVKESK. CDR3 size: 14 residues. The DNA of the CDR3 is TGTGCCAGCAGCCAAGCCAGGGGAGCGGACACCATATATTTT. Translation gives CASSQARGADTIYF. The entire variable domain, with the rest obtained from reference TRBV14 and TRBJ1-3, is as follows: EAGVTQFPSHSVIEKGQTVTLRCDPISGHDNLYWYRRVMGKEIKFLLHFVKESKQDESGMPNNRFLAERTGGTYSTLKVQPAELEDSGVYFCASSQARGADTIYFGEGSWLTVV.

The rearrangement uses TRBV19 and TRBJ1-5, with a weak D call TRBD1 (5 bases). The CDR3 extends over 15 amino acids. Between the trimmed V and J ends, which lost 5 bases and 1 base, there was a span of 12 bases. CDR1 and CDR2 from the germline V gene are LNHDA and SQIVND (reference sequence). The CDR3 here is CASSPRRGSNQPQHF. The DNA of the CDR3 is TGTGCCAGTAGTCCCCGCCGGGGGAGCAATCAGCCCCAGCATTTT.

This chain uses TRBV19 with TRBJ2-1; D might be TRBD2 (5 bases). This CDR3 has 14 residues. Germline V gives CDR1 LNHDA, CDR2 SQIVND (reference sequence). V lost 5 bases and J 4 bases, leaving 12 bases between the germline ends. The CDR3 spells CASSPRVGYNEQFF. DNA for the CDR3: TGTGCCAGTAGTCCGCGGGTCGGGTACAATGAGCAGTTCTTC.

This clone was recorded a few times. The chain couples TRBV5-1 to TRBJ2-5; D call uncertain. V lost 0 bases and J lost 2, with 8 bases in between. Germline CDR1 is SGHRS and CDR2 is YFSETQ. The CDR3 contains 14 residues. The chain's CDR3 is CASSLGPGQETQYF. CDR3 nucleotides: TGCGCCAGCAGCTTGGGGCCGGGTCAAGAGACCCAGTACTTC.

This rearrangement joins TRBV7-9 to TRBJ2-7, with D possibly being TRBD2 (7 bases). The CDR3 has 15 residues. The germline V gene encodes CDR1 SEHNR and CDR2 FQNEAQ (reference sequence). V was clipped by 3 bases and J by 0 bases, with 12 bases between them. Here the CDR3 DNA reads TGTGCCAGCAGCTTTGACAGGACTAGCTCCTACGAGCAGTACTTC. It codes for CASSFDRTSSYEQYF.

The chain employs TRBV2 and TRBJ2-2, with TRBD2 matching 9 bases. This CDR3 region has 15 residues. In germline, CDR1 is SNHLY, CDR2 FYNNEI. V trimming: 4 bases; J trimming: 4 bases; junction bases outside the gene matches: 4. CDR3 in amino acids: CASSGASGITGELFF. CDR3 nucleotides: TGTGCCAGCAGTGGGGCTAGCGGGATCACCGGGGAGCTGTTTTTT.

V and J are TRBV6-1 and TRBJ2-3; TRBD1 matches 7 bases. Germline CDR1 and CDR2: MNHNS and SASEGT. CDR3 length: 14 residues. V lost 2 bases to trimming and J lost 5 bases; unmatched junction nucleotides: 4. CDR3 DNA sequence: TGTGCCAGCAGTGAATACAGGGGATTAGATACGCAGTATTTT. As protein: CASSEYRGLDTQYF.

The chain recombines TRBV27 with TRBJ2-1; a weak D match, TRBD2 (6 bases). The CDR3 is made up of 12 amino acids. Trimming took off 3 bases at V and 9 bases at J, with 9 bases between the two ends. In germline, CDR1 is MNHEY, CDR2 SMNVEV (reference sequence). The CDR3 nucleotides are TGTGCCAGCAGTTTCGGAGGGCGTGAGCAGTTCTTC. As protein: CASSFGGREQFF.

In DNA form, the CDR3 reads TGTGCCAGCAGTGACTGGACAAGACCAGGGATCTACTTC. Amino acid sequence: CASSDWTRPGIYF. The genes are TRBV6-5 and TRBJ2-5; a possible D gene is TRBD1 (5 bases). This CDR3 is 13 amino acids long. The germline gives CDR1 MNHEY, CDR2 SVGAGI. The V end was cut by 5 bases, the J end by 14 bases, with 21 bases between.

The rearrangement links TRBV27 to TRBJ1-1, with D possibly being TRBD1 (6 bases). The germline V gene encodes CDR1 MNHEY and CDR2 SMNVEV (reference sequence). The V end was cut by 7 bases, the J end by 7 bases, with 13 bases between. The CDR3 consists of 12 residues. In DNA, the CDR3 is TGTGCCAGCACCGGGGGGGCTAGTGAAGCTTTCTTT. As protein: CASTGGASEAFF.

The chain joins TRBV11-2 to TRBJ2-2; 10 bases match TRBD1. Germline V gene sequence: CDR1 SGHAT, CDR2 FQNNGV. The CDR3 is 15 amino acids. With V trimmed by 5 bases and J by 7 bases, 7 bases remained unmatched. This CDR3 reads CASSQTGGVSGELFF. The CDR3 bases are TGTGCCAGCAGCCAGACAGGGGGCGTGAGCGGGGAGCTGTTTTTT.

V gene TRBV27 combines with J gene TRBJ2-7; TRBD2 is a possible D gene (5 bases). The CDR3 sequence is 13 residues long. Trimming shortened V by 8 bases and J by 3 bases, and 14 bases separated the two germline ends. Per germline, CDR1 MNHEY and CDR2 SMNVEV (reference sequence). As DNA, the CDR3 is TGTGCCAGCGGCCCCGAGGGTGGCTACGAGCAGTACTTC. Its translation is CASGPEGGYEQYF.

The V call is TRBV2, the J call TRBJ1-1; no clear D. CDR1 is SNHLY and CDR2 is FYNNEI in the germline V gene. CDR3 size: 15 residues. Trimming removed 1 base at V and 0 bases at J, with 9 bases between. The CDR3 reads CASSEEGRMNTEAFF. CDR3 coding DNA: TGTGCCAGCAGTGAAGAAGGCAGGATGAACACTGAAGCTTTCTTT. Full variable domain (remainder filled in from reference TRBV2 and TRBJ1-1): EPEVTQTPSHQVTQMGQEVILRCVPISNHLYFYWYRQILGQKVEFLVSFYNNEISEKSEIFDDQFSVERPDGSNFTLKIRSTKLEDSAMYFCASSEEGRMNTEAFFGQGTRLTVV.

The CDR3 DNA reads TGTGCCAGCAGTTCCGTAGGGACAGCGGAGACCCAGTACTTC. Translation: CASSSVGTAETQYF. The chain employs TRBV28 and TRBJ2-5; 7 nucleotides line up with TRBD1. Trimming cost V 4 bases and J 5 bases; bases outside gene matches: 7. Looked up from germline, CDR1 is MDHEN and CDR2 is SYDVKM. The CDR3 spans 14 residues.

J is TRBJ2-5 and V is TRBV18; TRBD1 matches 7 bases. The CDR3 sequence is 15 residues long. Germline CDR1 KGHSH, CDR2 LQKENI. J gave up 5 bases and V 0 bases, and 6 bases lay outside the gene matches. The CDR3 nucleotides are TGTGCCAGCTCACCACCGGGTGACAGGGCGGAGACCCAGTACTTC. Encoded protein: CASSPPGDRAETQYF.

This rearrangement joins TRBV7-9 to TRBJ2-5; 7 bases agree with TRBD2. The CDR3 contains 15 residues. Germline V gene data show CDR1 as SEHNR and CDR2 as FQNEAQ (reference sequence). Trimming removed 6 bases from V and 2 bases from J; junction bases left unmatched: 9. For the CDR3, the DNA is TGTGCCAGCAGTTCGTTTGGGGAGGGGCAAGAGACCCAGTACTTC. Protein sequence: CASSSFGEGQETQYF.

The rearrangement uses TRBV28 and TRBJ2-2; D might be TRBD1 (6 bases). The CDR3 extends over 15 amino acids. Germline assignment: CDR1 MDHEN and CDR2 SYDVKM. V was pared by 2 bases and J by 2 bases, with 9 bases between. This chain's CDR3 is CASSLPRGNTGELFF. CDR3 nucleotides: TGTGCCAGCAGTTTACCCAGGGGTAACACCGGGGAGCTGTTTTTT.

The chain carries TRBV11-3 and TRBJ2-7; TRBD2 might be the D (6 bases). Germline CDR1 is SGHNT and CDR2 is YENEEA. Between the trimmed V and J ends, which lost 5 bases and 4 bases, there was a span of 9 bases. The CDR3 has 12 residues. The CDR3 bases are TGTGCCAGCAGCAGTAGCGGTTACGAGCAGTACTTC. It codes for CASSSSGYEQYF.

The CDR3 nucleotides read TGTGCTAGTGGTTTTCCCCTCAGGCGGCGGGAGGCCGGGGAGCTGTTTTTT. Its translation: CASGFPLRRREAGELFF. This chain joins TRBV12-5 and TRBJ2-2; 8 bases match TRBD2. This CDR3 comprises 17 residues. With V trimmed by 3 bases and J by 6 bases, 12 bases remained unmatched. The germline CDR1 and CDR2 sequences are LGHNT and FRNRAP.

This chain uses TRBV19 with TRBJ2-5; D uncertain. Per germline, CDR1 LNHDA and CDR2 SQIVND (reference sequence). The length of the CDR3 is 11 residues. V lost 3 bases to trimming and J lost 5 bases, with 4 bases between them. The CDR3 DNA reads TGTGCCAGTAGTATTTCGGAGACCCAGTACTTC. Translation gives CASSISETQYF.